The subject of this entry is one T cell receptor beta chain. Its target is not known. Data came from immunoSEQ multiplex PCR; TCRdb stores just in-frame clones and leaves some out. The sample records 150,000 or so clones, more than 75% being singletons. The entry originates in a study of T cell responses to AZD1222 COVID-19 vaccine. Findings and caveats of the study: Reports say nearly half of spike-specific TCRs go after unmutated variant regions.

Germline values: CDR1 SNHLY, CDR2 FYNNEI. The V gene lost 5 bases and the J gene lost 6 bases, with 13 bases spanning the gap. The CDR3 consists of 14 residues. The sequencing used peripheral blood, collected 28 days after the second AZD1222 dose. This TCR was recovered from an adult who received the AZD1222 COVID-19 vaccine. V gene TRBV2 combines with J gene TRBJ2-2, with D tentatively TRBD2 (5 bases). Here the CDR3 reads CASSPEGLAGELFF. In DNA, the CDR3 is TGTGCCAGCAGTCCCGAGGGCCTCGCCGGGGAGCTGTTTTTT. The whole variable domain, remainder taken from reference TRBV2 and TRBJ2-2, is EPEVTQTPSHQVTQMGQEVILRCVPISNHLYFYWYRQILGQKVEFLVSFYNNEISEKSEIFDDQFSVERPDGSNFTLKIRSTKLEDSAMYFCASSPEGLAGELFFGEGSRLTVL.